This is a list of T cell receptor beta chains from one sample in a study of blood T cell repertoires in COVID-19. Data came from immunoSEQ multiplex PCR; TCRdb stores just in-frame clones and leaves some out. The sample holds around 18,000 clones, about 91% seen once. The sequencing sample was made of peripheral blood. The receptors originated from a human donor in a cohort sampled during active COVID-19. The CDR3 runs from the conserved cysteine through the conserved F or W. The D gene is left open where the match is weak. The listing skips clone size in some rows; elsewhere it reads once, few, many or a size class.

-,TRBJ1-4,14,-,TRBV27,CASSFHRDDEKLFF,TGTGCCAGCAGTTTCCACAGGGATGACGAAAAACTGTTTTTT
-,TRBJ2-3,14,-,TRBV19,CASSPNQGTDTQYF,TGTGCCAGTAGTCCAAACCAGGGAACAGATACGCAGTATTTT
-,TRBJ2-5,15,-,TRBV15,CATSREYTGKETQYF,TGTGCCACCAGCAGAGAATATACAGGGAAGGAGACCCAGTACTTC
TRBD1,TRBJ1-1,15,-,TRBV11-1,CASSLGDRVNTEAFF,TGTGCCAGCAGCTTAGGGGACAGGGTGAACACTGAAGCTTTCTTT
TRBD1,TRBJ2-3,18,-,TRBV7-2,CASSLRPGQGISTDTQYF,TGTGCCAGCAGCCTCCGACCCGGACAGGGGATAAGCACAGATACGCAGTATTTT
-,TRBJ2-2,16,-,TRBV9,CASSRRSISNTGELFF,TGTGCCAGCAGCAGAAGGAGTATATCGAACACCGGGGAGCTGTTTTTT
TRBD1,TRBJ2-5,15,-,TRBV5-8,CASTFPDRGAETQYF,TGTGCCAGCACCTTCCCGGACAGGGGCGCTGAGACCCAGTACTTC
TRBD2,TRBJ2-3,17,-,TRBV15,CATSRDSPSGGTDTQYF,TGTGCCACCAGCAGAGATTCCCCTAGCGGGGGCACAGATACGCAGTATTTT
TRBD1,TRBJ1-2,14,-,TRBV30,CAWTGTVFLGGYTF,TGTGCCTGGACCGGGACAGTCTTCTTAGGAGGCTACACCTTC
-,TRBJ1-2,13,once,TRBV7-4,CAPRRRKNYGYTF,TGTGCCCCCAGGAGGCGCAAGAACTATGGCTACACCTTC
-,TRBJ2-2,13,-,TRBV10-1,CASSGSSPGELFF,TGCGCCAGCAGTGGGTCTAGCCCCGGGGAGCTGTTTTTT
TRBD1,TRBJ2-5,17,-,TRBV5-4,CASSLGGQGTLQETQYF,TGTGCCAGCAGCTTGGGGGGACAGGGGACACTCCAAGAGACCCAGTACTTC
TRBD2,TRBJ2-5,19,-,TRBV15,CATSRMGLAGAGWQETQYF,TGTGCCACCAGCAGGATGGGACTAGCGGGGGCCGGGTGGCAAGAGACCCAGTACTTC
-,TRBJ1-1,15,-,TRBV18,CASSPALAEGTEAFF,TGTGCCAGCTCACCGGCGTTGGCAGAGGGCACTGAAGCTTTCTTT
TRBD1,TRBJ1-4,15,-,TRBV7-8,CASKRRDREVEKLFF,TGTGCCAGCAAACGCCGGGACAGGGAGGTTGAAAAACTGTTTTTT
TRBD1,TRBJ1-4,15,-,TRBV3-1/TRBV3-2,CASSLRQGSNEKLFF,TGTGCCAGCAGCTTACGACAGGGCTCGAATGAAAAACTGTTTTTT
-,TRBJ1-2,14,-,TRBV6-2/TRBV6-3,CASSYAPVNYGYTF,TGTGCCAGCAGTTATGCCCCGGTGAACTATGGCTACACCTTC
-,TRBJ1-5,15,-,TRBV19,CASRTQGDRNQPQHF,TGTGCCAGTAGAACACAGGGAGACCGCAATCAGCCCCAGCATTTT
TRBD2,TRBJ2-1,13,-,TRBV4-1,CASSEAGRGEQFF,TGCGCCAGCAGCGAAGCGGGGAGGGGCGAGCAGTTCTTC
TRBD1,TRBJ1-5,14,-,TRBV6-5,CASSYGQGTQPQHF,TGTGCCAGCAGTTATGGACAGGGGACTCAGCCCCAGCATTTT
TRBD1,TRBJ1-2,13,once,TRBV27,CASSLQGGIGYTF,TGTGCCAGCAGTTTACAGGGGGGAATTGGCTACACCTTC
TRBD1,TRBJ1-2,14,-,TRBV7-9,CASSARTGNYGYTF,TGTGCCAGCAGCGCGAGGACAGGGAACTATGGCTACACCTTC